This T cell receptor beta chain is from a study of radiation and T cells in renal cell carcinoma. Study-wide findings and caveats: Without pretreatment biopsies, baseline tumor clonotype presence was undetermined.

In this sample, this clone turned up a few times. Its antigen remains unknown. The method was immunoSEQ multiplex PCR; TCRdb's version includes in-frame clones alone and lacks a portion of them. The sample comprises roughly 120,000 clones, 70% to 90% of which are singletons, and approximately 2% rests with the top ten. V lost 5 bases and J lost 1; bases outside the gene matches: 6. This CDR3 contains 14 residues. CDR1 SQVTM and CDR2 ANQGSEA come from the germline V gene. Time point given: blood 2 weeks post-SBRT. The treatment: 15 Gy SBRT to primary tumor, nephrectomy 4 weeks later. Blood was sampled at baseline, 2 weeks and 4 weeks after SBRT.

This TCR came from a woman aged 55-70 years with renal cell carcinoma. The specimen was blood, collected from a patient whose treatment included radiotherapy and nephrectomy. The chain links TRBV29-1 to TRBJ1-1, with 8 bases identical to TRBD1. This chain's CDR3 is CSVSRTGGNTEAFF. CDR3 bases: TGCAGCGTTTCCCGCACAGGGGGGAACACTGAAGCTTTCTTT.